This T cell receptor (beta chain) was retrieved from a study of blood T cell repertoires in COVID-19. This CDR3 region has 15 residues. The V gene end was trimmed by 2 bases and the J gene end by 5 bases; junction bases not matched to a gene: 3. CDR1 and CDR2 (germline): MGHRA, YSYEKL. TCRdb keeps only in-frame clones here, not all; method: immunoSEQ multiplex PCR. The data hold about 160,000 clones, with 84% observed a single time. This receptor was taken from a woman aged 45-59 years who had recovered from COVID-19. Sequences were obtained from PBMCs or T cells enriched from blood (not recorded which). The chain combines TRBV4-1 with TRBJ1-4; 9 bases line up with TRBD1. CDR3 in amino acids: CASSQRGTGNEKLFF. CDR3 coding DNA: TGCGCCAGCAGCCAAAGGGGGACAGGGAATGAAAAACTGTTTTTT.